A single sample is the source of the 6 T cell receptor beta chains below, sequenced in a study of PD-L1 blockade in urothelial cancer. Assay used: immunoSEQ multiplex PCR; TCRdb lists only in-frame clones, some missing. The data contain tens of thousands of clones, roughly 89% of them singletons. Described time point: peripheral blood 6 weeks after treatment start. The sample in question was PBMCs, obtained around atezolizumab (anti-PD-L1) treatment. The receptors were sampled from a man aged 65-85 years with urothelial cancer.

The V gene is TRBV5-4, the J gene TRBJ2-2, with TRBD2 as a possible D gene (7 bases). The CDR3 length is 15 residues. CDR1 and CDR2 from the germline V gene are SGHNT and YYREEE (reference sequence). The V end was cut by 4 bases, the J end by 6 bases, with 16 bases between. The CDR3 loop reads CASSLGRGAPGELFF. As DNA, the CDR3 is TGTGCCAGCAGCCTGGGACGGGGGGCCCCCGGGGAGCTGTTTTTT.

The chain has TRBV5-1 and TRBJ2-1, with TRBD1 identical over 10 bases. This CDR3 contains 15 residues. V lost 5 bases to trimming and J lost 2 bases; unmatched junction nucleotides: 4. Germline CDR1 reads SGHRS; CDR2 reads YFSETQ. CDR3: CASSPGQGTYNEQFF. CDR3 nucleotide sequence: TGCGCCAGCAGTCCGGGACAGGGGACCTACAATGAGCAGTTCTTC.

The V and J genes are TRBV18 and TRBJ2-7; 10 positions agree with TRBD1. The CDR3 has 14 amino acids. With V trimmed by 6 bases and J by 7 bases, 9 bases remained unmatched. Germline-derived CDR1 and CDR2 are KGHSH and LQKENI. The CDR3 here is CASSRQGANSEQYF. In nucleotides, the CDR3 is TGTGCCAGCTCTCGACAGGGGGCGAATTCGGAGCAGTACTTC.

The chain employs TRBV7-9 and TRBJ1-1; 9 bases align to TRBD1. The germline V gene has CDR1 SEHNR and CDR2 FQNEAQ (reference sequence). V shed 5 bases, J shed 4 bases, and the junction held 5 bases outside the gene matches. This CDR3 has 14 residues. This CDR3 reads CASSAQTGGTEAFF. CDR3 coding DNA: TGTGCCAGCAGCGCACAGACAGGGGGCACTGAAGCTTTCTTT.

This clone was seen just once. The rearrangement links TRBV5-1 to TRBJ2-6; the D gene is possibly TRBD1 (5 bases). The length of the CDR3 is 16 residues. Deletions cut 0 bases from V and 0 bases from J, with 7 bases between. Germline V lookup: CDR1 SGHRS, CDR2 YFSETQ. The DNA of the CDR3 is TGCGCCAGCAGCTTGGGGGGCGCCTCTGGGGCCAACGTCCTGACTTTC. Translating gives CASSLGGASGANVLTF.

The gene calls are TRBV15 and TRBJ2-3, with D possibly being TRBD1 (5 bases). The CDR3 is 15 residues long. V was pared by 6 bases and J by 4 bases, with 17 bases between. CDR1 and CDR2 from the germline V gene are LNHNV and YYDKDF (reference sequence). The CDR3 loop is CATRAGKIPSDTQYF. The CDR3, as DNA: TGTGCCACCAGGGCAGGGAAAATTCCGTCAGATACGCAGTATTTT.